The present entry profiles one T cell receptor beta chain with its context. As yet, its antigen is unknown. Germline assignment: CDR1 MNHNY and CDR2 SVGAGI (reference sequence). Trimming took 6 bases from V and 6 from J, leaving 13 bases between them. The CDR3 runs to 13 residues. The data belong to a study of T-cell reconstitution after alpha-beta-depleted transplantation in children. Unique molecular identifiers were built into the TCRbeta library. TCRdb reprocessed the PCR reads with MiXCR, giving one entry per CDR3 protein. Of hundreds of thousands of distinct CDR3 sequences detected, around 13% appear once; the ten largest clones hold around 0.79%. General study points: There were some patients whose high TCRbeta diversity at day 60 came from surviving recipient T cells and thymic progenitors. As was reported, about two months after transplant, alpha-beta T cells came from several hundred expanded graft clones.

This sequence was found in a girl aged 2-10 years with congenital amegakaryocytic thrombocytopenia, due to receive a stem cell transplant. The chain links TRBV6-6 to TRBJ2-3; unclear D gene. The sample here was PBMCs, taken before TCRalphabeta/CD19-depleted stem cell transplant. The CDR3 sequence: CASSTRSGDTQYF. CDR3 nucleotides: TGTGCCAGCAGCACGCGGTCGGGCGATACGCAGTATTTT.